Below, 31 T cell receptor beta chains from the same sample are listed, as sequenced in a study of cytomegalovirus exposure and HLA in healthy donors. Both 60 Vbeta primers and 13 Jbeta primers went into the PCR. Sequenced by immunoSEQ multiplex PCR; TCRdb stores in-frame clones only, minus some. The table records 99,000 or so clones, about 69% of them present only once. What was sequenced was PBMCs. These receptors all come from a man in his forties or fifties in good health and CMV-seronegative.

The CDR3 DNA reads as TGTGCCAGCTCACCTCCGGGACAATCCTACGAGCAGTACTTC. Translated, it gives CASSPPGQSYEQYF. The chain is built from TRBV18 and TRBJ2-7; D might be TRBD1 (6 bases). The V gene's germline CDR1 is KGHSH and CDR2 LQKENI. The V end lost 3 bases, the J end lost 1 base, and 10 bases lay between the germline ends. The CDR3 runs to 14 residues.

This clone was detected a few times. V gene TRBV25-1 combines with J gene TRBJ2-2; no firm D call. The V gene lost 6 bases and the J gene lost 6 bases, with 8 bases spanning the gap. CDR3 length: 12 amino acids. Germline V lookup: CDR1 MGHDK, CDR2 SYGVNS. The CDR3 bases are TGTGCCAGCAGCGCATTAGCCGGGGAGCTGTTTTTT. The encoded protein is CASSALAGELFF.

This clone showed up just once. The chain has TRBV7-2 and TRBJ2-5; D call uncertain. This CDR3 contains 12 residues. The germline V and J ends were trimmed by 4 bases and 2 bases, with 5 bases remaining between them. From germline, CDR1 is SGHTA and CDR2 FQGNSA. The CDR3 loop is CASSSLQETQYF. The DNA of the CDR3 is TGTGCCAGCAGCTCACTACAAGAGACCCAGTACTTC.

The rearrangement uses TRBV7-9 and TRBJ2-6; perhaps TRBD2 as D (6 bases). Germline-derived CDR1 and CDR2 are SEHNR and FQNEAQ (reference sequence). This CDR3 spans 15 amino acids. The V end was cut by 4 bases, the J end by 5 bases, with 12 bases between. The CDR3 loop reads CASSSAGRWANVLTF. The CDR3 DNA sequence: TGTGCCAGCAGCTCCGCAGGGAGGTGGGCCAACGTCCTGACTTTC.

The table lists this clone with a count of one. The chain carries TRBV5-1 and TRBJ2-3; perhaps TRBD2 as D (5 bases). The CDR3 contains 12 residues. Between the trimmed V and J ends, which lost 2 bases and 4 bases, there was a span of 5 bases. CDR1 SGHRS and CDR2 YFSETQ come from the germline V gene. As DNA, the CDR3 is TGCGCCAGCAGCTTACTAGCAGATACGCAGTATTTT. It yields the protein CASSLLADTQYF.

The CDR3 nucleotides are TGTGCCAGCAGTTGGGACGGGGGGGTTCATCAGCCCCAGCATTTT. The encoded protein is CASSWDGGVHQPQHF. The chain links TRBV28 to TRBJ1-5; D possibly corresponds to TRBD1 (5 bases). Germline V gene sequence: CDR1 MDHEN, CDR2 SYDVKM. The CDR3 sequence is 15 residues long. With 4 bases removed from V and 5 bases from J, the gap between germline ends came to 15 bases.

The chain links TRBV27 to TRBJ2-7; 8 positions agree with TRBD2. CDR3 length equals 15 residues. Germline V lookup: CDR1 MNHEY, CDR2 SMNVEV (reference sequence). The V and J ends lost 5 bases and 0 bases, in that order; junction bases with no gene match: 6. This chain's CDR3 is CASSTPSGSSYEQYF. In DNA form, the CDR3 reads TGTGCCAGCAGTACCCCTAGCGGGTCCTCCTACGAGCAGTACTTC.

V gene TRBV7-8 combines with J gene TRBJ2-1, with D perhaps TRBD1 (5 bases). Trimming shortened V by 6 bases and J by 4 bases, and 16 bases separated the two germline ends. CDR1 SGHVS and CDR2 FQNEAQ come from the germline V gene. The CDR3 is 15 amino acids. Here the CDR3 DNA reads TGTGCCAGCAGGTCTAGGGGCCCACGGTACAATGAGCAGTTCTTC. Amino acid sequence: CASRSRGPRYNEQFF. Using reference TRBV7-8 and TRBJ2-1 for the parts outside the CDR3, the full variable domain is GAGVSQSPRYKVAKRGQDVALRCDPISGHVSLFWYQQALGQGPEFLTYFQNEAQLDKSGLPSDRFFAERPEGSVSTLKIQRTQQEDSAVYLCASRSRGPRYNEQFFGPGTRLTVL.

The chain joins TRBV10-1 to TRBJ1-2; D perhaps matches TRBD1 (5 bases). Trimming took off 4 bases at V and 2 bases at J, with 8 bases between the two ends. Germline assignment: CDR1 WNHNN and CDR2 SYGVQD (reference sequence). The length of the CDR3 is 13 residues. The CDR3 sequence: CASSGGLNYGYTF. CDR3 DNA sequence: TGCGCCAGCAGTGGGGGACTGAACTATGGCTACACCTTC.

The chain has TRBV28 and TRBJ2-1; 11 bases line up with TRBD2. CDR3 length: 16 amino acids. V was pared by 5 bases and J by 6 bases, with 9 bases of the junction left unmatched. CDR1 and CDR2 (germline): MDHEN, SYDVKM. The DNA for the CDR3 is TGTGCCAGCAGTACCCCTTCCGGGACTAGCGGCAATGAGCAGTTCTTC. This translates into CASSTPSGTSGNEQFF.

This chain links TRBV19 with TRBJ1-1, with TRBD1 matching 10 bases. CDR3 size: 14 residues. Trimming removed 5 bases from V and 3 bases from J; junction bases left unmatched: 3. Germline values: CDR1 LNHDA, CDR2 SQIVND (reference sequence). Written as DNA, the CDR3 is TGTGCCAGTAGTGAGGACAGGGGGGACACTGAAGCTTTCTTT. It translates to CASSEDRGDTEAFF.

J is TRBJ2-2 and V is TRBV5-1, with D possibly being TRBD1 (8 bases). V was pared by 5 bases and J by 3 bases, with 14 bases between. The CDR3 has 15 residues. The germline V gene has CDR1 SGHRS and CDR2 YFSETQ. The CDR3 sequence is CASRSTGGDTGELFF. CDR3 sequence (DNA): TGCGCCAGCAGGTCAACAGGGGGGGACACCGGGGAGCTGTTTTTT.

V gene TRBV4-1 combines with J gene TRBJ1-1; the D gene is possibly TRBD1 (6 bases). This CDR3 is built from 15 residues. Trimming stripped 0 bases from V and 3 bases from J, with 11 bases between. Germline-derived CDR1 and CDR2 are MGHRA and YSYEKL. The CDR3 here is CASSQDRTAYTEAFF. Written as DNA, the CDR3 is TGCGCCAGCAGCCAAGATAGGACAGCGTACACTGAAGCTTTCTTT.

The CDR3 region has the DNA TGCAGCGTTGATAGGACAGGGGGCCATGGCTACACCTTC. Protein sequence: CSVDRTGGHGYTF. The chain links TRBV29-1 to TRBJ1-2; 11 bases agree with TRBD1. The V gene's germline CDR1 is SQVTM and CDR2 ANQGSEA. J lost 6 bases, V lost 3 bases, and 3 bases had no gene match. CDR3 length: 13 residues.

This chain uses TRBV5-1 with TRBJ2-2, with 8 bases fitting TRBD2. This CDR3 contains 16 residues. Germline lookup yields CDR1 SGHRS and CDR2 YFSETQ. V was clipped by 5 bases and J by 5 bases; unmatched bases: 11. This CDR3 is CASSLRRGGQTGELFF. DNA for the CDR3: TGCGCCAGCAGTTTACGTCGGGGGGGCCAAACCGGGGAGCTGTTTTTT.

This clone showed up just once. The genes are TRBV9 and TRBJ2-1, with 8 bases fitting TRBD2. The CDR3 totals 15 residues. The germline V gene encodes CDR1 SGDLS and CDR2 YYNGEE. Losses at the gene ends were 3 bases for V and 3 bases for J; bases not matched to a gene: 5. The CDR3 loop is CASSGSGIVYNEQFF. The CDR3 nucleotides read TGTGCCAGCAGCGGTAGCGGGATAGTCTACAATGAGCAGTTCTTC.

The rearrangement uses TRBV27 and TRBJ2-7; TRBD1 matches 7 bases. Germline V gene sequence: CDR1 MNHEY, CDR2 SMNVEV (reference sequence). The CDR3 covers 15 residues. Trimming took 5 bases from V and 5 from J; bases not matched to a gene: 12. The chain's CDR3 is CASSSDRVVVHEQYF. CDR3 DNA sequence: TGTGCCAGCAGTAGTGACAGGGTCGTTGTACACGAGCAGTACTTC.

The chain links TRBV7-6 to TRBJ2-3; 10 positions match TRBD2. This CDR3 has 14 amino acids. Germline V gene lookup returns CDR1 SGHVS and CDR2 FNYEAQ. J gave up 7 bases and V 9 bases, and 10 bases lay outside the gene matches. The CDR3 DNA follows: TGTGCCAGTAGTCTAGCGGGGGCCACTCATACGCAGTATTTT. The encoded protein is CASSLAGATHTQYF.

This clone occurred a few times. The rearrangement uses TRBV4-3 and TRBJ2-5; a weak D match, TRBD1 (5 bases). The CDR3 has 13 amino acids. The germline CDR1 and CDR2 sequences are LGHNA and YSLEER. Trimming cost V 4 bases and J 4 bases, with 10 bases left between them. The CDR3 reads CASSRRVVETQYF. The DNA for the CDR3 is TGCGCCAGCAGCCGCAGGGTTGTAGAGACCCAGTACTTC.

The chain employs TRBV4-3 and TRBJ2-1; 8 nucleotides align to TRBD1. Germline CDR1 LGHNA, CDR2 YSLEER. This CDR3 spans 16 amino acids. Trimming at V came to 4 bases and at J to 9 bases, leaving 14 bases not matched to a gene. This chain's CDR3 is CASSPWHGQGFFEQFF. In DNA form, the CDR3 reads TGCGCCAGCAGCCCATGGCACGGACAGGGCTTTTTTGAGCAGTTCTTC.

This chain uses TRBV6-5 with TRBJ1-5, with 8 bases lining up with TRBD1. Trimming cost V 4 bases and J 2 bases; bases outside gene matches: 7. This CDR3 is 16 amino acids long. Germline V lookup: CDR1 MNHEY, CDR2 SVGAGI. The CDR3: CASSSGQGIGNQPQHF. In DNA form, the CDR3 reads TGTGCCAGCAGTTCTGGACAGGGTATAGGCAATCAGCCCCAGCATTTT.

The chain employs TRBV19 and TRBJ1-1, with D uncertain. Germline-derived CDR1 and CDR2 are LNHDA and SQIVND (reference sequence). The CDR3 totals 13 residues. The V end was cut by 5 bases, the J end by 5 bases, with 12 bases between. The DNA of the CDR3 is TGTGCCAGTAGTGGAGGGTTAGGGACTGAAGCTTTCTTT. As protein: CASSGGLGTEAFF.

This clone has a single count. The chain carries TRBV4-1 and TRBJ1-5, with TRBD1 matching over 8 bases. This CDR3 has 16 residues. CDR1 is MGHRA, CDR2 YSYEKL, per germline. V lost 0 bases, J lost 6 bases, and 7 bases stayed unmatched. Here the CDR3 reads CASSQDPRGPGQPQHF. The CDR3 DNA reads as TGCGCCAGCAGCCAAGACCCCAGGGGGCCTGGTCAGCCCCAGCATTTT.

This chain uses TRBV11-3 with TRBJ2-5; D is unresolved. V lost 3 bases, J lost 11 bases, and 10 bases lay in between. This CDR3 is built from 11 residues. The germline CDR1 and CDR2 sequences are SGHNT and YENEEA. In DNA, the CDR3 is TGTGCCAGCAGCTTTAATGTAGAGCAGTACTTC. Its translation is CASSFNVEQYF.

The gene calls are TRBV2 and TRBJ2-7, with a possible D match to TRBD1 (5 bases). V dropped 1 base and J dropped 2 bases, with 15 bases sitting between them. The germline gives CDR1 SNHLY, CDR2 FYNNEI. This CDR3 is 16 amino acids long. The CDR3 DNA sequence: TGTGCCAGCAGTGAAGATAGGCAGGGCTGGACCTACGAGCAGTACTTC. Protein product: CASSEDRQGWTYEQYF. The variable domain in full, with the rest retrieved from reference TRBV2 and TRBJ2-7, is EPEVTQTPSHQVTQMGQEVILRCVPISNHLYFYWYRQILGQKVEFLVSFYNNEISEKSEIFDDQFSVERPDGSNFTLKIRSTKLEDSAMYFCASSEDRQGWTYEQYFGPGTRLTVT.

This clone was observed a single time. The chain carries TRBV4-1 and TRBJ2-1; no clear D. CDR3 length equals 14 residues. With 2 bases removed from V and 4 bases from J, the gap between germline ends came to 9 bases. From germline, CDR1 is MGHRA and CDR2 YSYEKL. Here the CDR3 DNA reads TGCGCCAGCAGCCAAATTGGGCAGTACAATGAGCAGTTCTTC. Translation: CASSQIGQYNEQFF.

The genes are TRBV4-3 and TRBJ1-2, with a weak D call TRBD1 (5 bases). This CDR3 comprises 18 residues. Looked up from germline, CDR1 is LGHNA and CDR2 is YSLEER. V lost 0 bases and J 3 bases, leaving 20 bases between the germline ends. The CDR3 region is CASSQDLAGGSLDYGYTF. The CDR3 DNA follows: TGCGCCAGCAGCCAAGATCTTGCGGGGGGGAGTCTAGACTATGGCTACACCTTC.

The genes are TRBV6-6 and TRBJ1-5; D not certain. The CDR3 consists of 14 residues. The V and J ends lost 3 bases and 5 bases respectively, with 11 bases between them. CDR1 is MNHNY, CDR2 SVGAGI, per germline (reference sequence). The CDR3 sequence is CASSYMGNYQPQHF. The CDR3 coding sequence is TGTGCCAGCAGTTATATGGGCAACTATCAGCCCCAGCATTTT.

The chain combines TRBV9 with TRBJ1-3; possible D gene TRBD1, 6 bases. The CDR3 contains 15 residues. Germline CDR1 is SGDLS and CDR2 is YYNGEE. The V and J ends lost 1 base and 1 base respectively, with 9 bases between them. CDR3 bases: TGTGCCAGCAGCGTATCACAGGGATCTGGAAACACCATATATTTT. Translated: CASSVSQGSGNTIYF.

The rearrangement uses TRBV6-1 and TRBJ2-7, with TRBD1 matching 10 bases. V trimming: 4 bases; J trimming: 2 bases; junction bases outside the gene matches: 8. The CDR3 spans 16 residues. In germline, CDR1 is MNHNS, CDR2 SASEGT. The CDR3 here is CASSVPGTGEAYEQYF. For the CDR3, the DNA is TGTGCCAGCAGTGTACCCGGGACAGGGGAGGCCTACGAGCAGTACTTC.

The chain has TRBV5-1 and TRBJ2-5, with 8 bases aligning to TRBD1. V lost 0 bases to trimming and J lost 3 bases; unmatched junction nucleotides: 1. This CDR3 has 14 residues. Per the germline V gene, CDR1 is SGHRS and CDR2 is YFSETQ. CDR3 nucleotide sequence: TGCGCCAGCAGCTTGGGGGACAGGAAAGAGACCCAGTACTTC. Its translation is CASSLGDRKETQYF.